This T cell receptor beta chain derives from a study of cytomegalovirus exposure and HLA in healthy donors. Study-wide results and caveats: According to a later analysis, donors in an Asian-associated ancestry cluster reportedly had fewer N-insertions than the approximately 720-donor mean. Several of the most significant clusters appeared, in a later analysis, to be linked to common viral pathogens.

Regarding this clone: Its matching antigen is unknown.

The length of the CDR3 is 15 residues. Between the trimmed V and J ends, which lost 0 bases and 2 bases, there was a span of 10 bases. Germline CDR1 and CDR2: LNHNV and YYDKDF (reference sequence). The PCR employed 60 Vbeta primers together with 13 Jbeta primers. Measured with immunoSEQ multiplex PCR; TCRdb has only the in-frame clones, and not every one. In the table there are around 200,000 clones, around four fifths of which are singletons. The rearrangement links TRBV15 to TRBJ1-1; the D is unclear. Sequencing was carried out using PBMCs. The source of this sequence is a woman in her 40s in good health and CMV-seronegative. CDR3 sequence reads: CATSRDANINTEAFF. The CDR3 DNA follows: TGTGCCACCAGCAGAGATGCGAATATAAACACTGAAGCTTTCTTT.